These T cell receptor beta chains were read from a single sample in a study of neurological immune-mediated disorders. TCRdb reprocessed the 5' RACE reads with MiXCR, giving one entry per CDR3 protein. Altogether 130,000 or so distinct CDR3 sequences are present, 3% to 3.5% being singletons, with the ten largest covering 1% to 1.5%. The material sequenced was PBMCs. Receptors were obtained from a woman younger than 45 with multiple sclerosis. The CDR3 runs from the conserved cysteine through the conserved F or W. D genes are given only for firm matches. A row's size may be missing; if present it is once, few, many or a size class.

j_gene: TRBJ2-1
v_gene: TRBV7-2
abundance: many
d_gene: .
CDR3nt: TGTGCCAGCAGCTTTTCAACCTACAATGAGCAGTTCTTC
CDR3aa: CASSFSTYNEQFF

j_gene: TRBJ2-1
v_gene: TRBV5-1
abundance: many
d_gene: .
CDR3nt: TGCGCCAGCATTGGGTTGGGGTACAATGAGCAGTTCTTC
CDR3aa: CASIGLGYNEQFF

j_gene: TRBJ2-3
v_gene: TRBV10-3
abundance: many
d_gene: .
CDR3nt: TGTGCCATCAGAGGGAGTCAGGGGAACACAGATACGCAGTATTTT
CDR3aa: CAIRGSQGNTDTQYF

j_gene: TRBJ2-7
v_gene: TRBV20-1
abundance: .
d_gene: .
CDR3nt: TGCAGTGCTAGAGATCTAAGCGAACACTACGAGCAGTACTTC
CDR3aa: CSARDLSEHYEQYF

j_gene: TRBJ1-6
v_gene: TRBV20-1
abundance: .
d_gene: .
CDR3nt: TGCAGTGCATCCGGACAGAGTGGCAATTCAACCCTCAACTTT
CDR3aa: CSASGQSGNSTLNF

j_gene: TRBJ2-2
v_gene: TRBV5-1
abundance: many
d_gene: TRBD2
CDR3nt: TGCGCCAGCAGTATAGCGGGAGTGCTGTTTTTT
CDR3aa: CASSIAGVLFF

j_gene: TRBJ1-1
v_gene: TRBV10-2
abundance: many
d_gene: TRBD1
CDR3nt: TGCGCCAGCACGGGAGGGGGCGGACCTGAAGCTTTCTTT
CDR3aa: CASTGGGGPEAFF

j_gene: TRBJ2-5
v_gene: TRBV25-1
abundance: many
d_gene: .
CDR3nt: TGTGCCAGCAGTGAATATCTCGGCGGCCAAGAGACCCAGTACTTC
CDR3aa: CASSEYLGGQETQYF

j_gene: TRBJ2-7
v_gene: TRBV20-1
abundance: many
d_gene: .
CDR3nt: TGCAGTGCTAGATCAGGTGGGACGGACTACTACGAGCAGTACTTC
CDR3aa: CSARSGGTDYYEQYF

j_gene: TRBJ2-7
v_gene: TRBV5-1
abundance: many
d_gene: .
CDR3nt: TGCGCCAGCAGCTTAAGCGGGTCCAACTACGAGCAGTACTTC
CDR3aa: CASSLSGSNYEQYF

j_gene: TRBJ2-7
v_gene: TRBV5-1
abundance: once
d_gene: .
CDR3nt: TGCGCCAGCAGCTTGGGACAGGAGCAGTACTTC
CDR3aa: CASSLGQEQYF

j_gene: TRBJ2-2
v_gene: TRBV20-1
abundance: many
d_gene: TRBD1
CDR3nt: TGCAGTGCTAGAGACCCCCGGACAGGGCGAACCGGGGAGCTGTTTTTT
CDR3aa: CSARDPRTGRTGELFF

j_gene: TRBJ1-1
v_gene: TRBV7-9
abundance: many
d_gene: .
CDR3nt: TGTGCCAGCAATAGCCGCTCTGGGAACACTGAAGCTTTCTTT
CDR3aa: CASNSRSGNTEAFF

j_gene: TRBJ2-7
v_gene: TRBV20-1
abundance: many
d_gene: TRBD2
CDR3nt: TGCAGTGCTAGAGCAACTAGCGGGAGTATATACGAGCAGTACTTC
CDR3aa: CSARATSGSIYEQYF

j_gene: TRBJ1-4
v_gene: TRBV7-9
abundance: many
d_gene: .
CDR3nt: TGTGCCAGCAGCGCCCCCGCGGGGTTGGGTGAAAAACTGTTTTTT
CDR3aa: CASSAPAGLGEKLFF

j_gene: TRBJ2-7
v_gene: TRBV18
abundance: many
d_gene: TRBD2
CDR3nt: TGTGCCAGCTCAATGAGCGGGAGCGAGAACGAGCAGTACTTC
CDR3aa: CASSMSGSENEQYF

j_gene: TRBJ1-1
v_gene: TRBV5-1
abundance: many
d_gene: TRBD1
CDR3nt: TGCGCCAGCAGCAGGGGACAGGGAGGGACTGAAGCTTTCTTT
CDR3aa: CASSRGQGGTEAFF

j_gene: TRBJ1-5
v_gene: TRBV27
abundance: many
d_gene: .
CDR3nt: TGTGCCAGCAGTTTAGCCAGGGTAGGGCAGCCCCAGCATTTT
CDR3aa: CASSLARVGQPQHF

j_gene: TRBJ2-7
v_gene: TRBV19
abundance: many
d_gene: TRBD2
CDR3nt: TGTGCCAGTAGTGTCCGGGACTACGTCTACGAGCAGTACTTC
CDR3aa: CASSVRDYVYEQYF

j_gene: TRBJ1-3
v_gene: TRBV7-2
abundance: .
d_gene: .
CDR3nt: TGTGCCAGCAGCCGACGGGACTCTGGAAACACCATATATTTT
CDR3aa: CASSRRDSGNTIYF

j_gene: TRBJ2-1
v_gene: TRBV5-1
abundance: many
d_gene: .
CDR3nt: TGCGCCAGCAGCTTGGAGCAGGACAATGAGCAGTTCTTC
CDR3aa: CASSLEQDNEQFF

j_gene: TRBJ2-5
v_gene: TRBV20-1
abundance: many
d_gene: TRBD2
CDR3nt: TGCAGTGCTCCGACTAGCGGCCTGGAGACCCAGTACTTC
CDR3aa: CSAPTSGLETQYF

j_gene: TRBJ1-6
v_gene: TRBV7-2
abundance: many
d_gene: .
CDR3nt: TGTGCCAGCAGCACAGTGGAGCGGTCACCCCTCCACTTT
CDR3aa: CASSTVERSPLHF

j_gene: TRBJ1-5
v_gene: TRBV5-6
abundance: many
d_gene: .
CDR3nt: TGTGCCAGCACCAGGGATGGGTCCGGTCAGCCCCAGCATTTT
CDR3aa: CASTRDGSGQPQHF

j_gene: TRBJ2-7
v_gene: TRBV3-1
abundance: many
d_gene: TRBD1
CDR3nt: TGTGCCAGCAGCCAAGATCGGCTGGGACAGCCCTACGAGCAGTACTTC
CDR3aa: CASSQDRLGQPYEQYF

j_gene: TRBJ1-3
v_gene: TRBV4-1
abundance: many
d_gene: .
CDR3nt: TGCGCCAGCAGCCCCGACGATACCTCAGGGACTGGAAACACCATATATTTT
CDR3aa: CASSPDDTSGTGNTIYF

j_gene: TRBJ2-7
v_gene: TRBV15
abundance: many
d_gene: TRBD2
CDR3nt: TGTGCCACCAGCAGTCCCACCCGGGGGGACGAGCAGTACTTC
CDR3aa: CATSSPTRGDEQYF

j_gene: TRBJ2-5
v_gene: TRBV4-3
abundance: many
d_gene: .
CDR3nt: TGCGCCAGCAGCCCGAGTAGCATGGAGACCCAGTACTTC
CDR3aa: CASSPSSMETQYF

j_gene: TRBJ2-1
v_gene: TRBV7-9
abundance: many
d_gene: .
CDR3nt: TGTGCCAGCAGTCCAGATCCGAATGAGCAGTTCTTC
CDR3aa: CASSPDPNEQFF

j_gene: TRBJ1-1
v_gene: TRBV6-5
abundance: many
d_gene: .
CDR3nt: TGTGCCAGCAGAGGGGGGGCTATGAACACTGAAGCTTTCTTT
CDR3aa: CASRGGAMNTEAFF

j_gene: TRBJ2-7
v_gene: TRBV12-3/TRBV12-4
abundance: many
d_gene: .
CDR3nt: TGTGCCAGCAGTTCCGACTCTTCGTTCTCCTACGAGCAGTACTTC
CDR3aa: CASSSDSSFSYEQYF

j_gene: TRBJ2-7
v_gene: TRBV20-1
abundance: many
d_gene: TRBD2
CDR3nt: TGCAGTGCCCGACCCCCGCGGGCTAGCGGGAGGCCGCCCTACGAGCAGTACTTC
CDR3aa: CSARPPRASGRPPYEQYF

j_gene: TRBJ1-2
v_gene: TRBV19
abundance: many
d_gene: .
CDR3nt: TGTGCCAGTAGTATGCGGGGGCCCAACTATGGCTACACCTTC
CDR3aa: CASSMRGPNYGYTF

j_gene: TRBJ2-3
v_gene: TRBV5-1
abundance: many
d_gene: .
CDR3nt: TGCCCAAAAGGGGAGGGGCTGGATGACAGGAGCACAGATACGCAGTATTTT
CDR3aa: CPKGEGLDDRSTDTQYF

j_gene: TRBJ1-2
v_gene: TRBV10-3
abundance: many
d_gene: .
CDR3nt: TGTGCCATCAAGAATGGAGACTCAATAGCTGGCTACACCTTC
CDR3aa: CAIKNGDSIAGYTF

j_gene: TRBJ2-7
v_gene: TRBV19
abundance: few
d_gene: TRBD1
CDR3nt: TGTGCCAGTAGTATTCCAGGGGGCGGCTACGAGCAGTACTTC
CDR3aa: CASSIPGGGYEQYF

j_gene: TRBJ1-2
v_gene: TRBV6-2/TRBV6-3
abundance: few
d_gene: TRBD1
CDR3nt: TGTACCAGCAGTGACCCAGGACAGGGCTCCTATGGCTACACCTTC
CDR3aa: CTSSDPGQGSYGYTF

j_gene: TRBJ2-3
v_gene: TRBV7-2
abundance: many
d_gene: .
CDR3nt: TGTGCCAGCAGCTCCCTGCTAGCGTTCGCAGATACGCAGTATTTT
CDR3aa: CASSSLLAFADTQYF

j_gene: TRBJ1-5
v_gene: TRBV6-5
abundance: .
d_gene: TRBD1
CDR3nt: TGTGCCAGCAGAAGGGGGCCGGGCAATCAGCCCCAGCATTTT
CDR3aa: CASRRGPGNQPQHF

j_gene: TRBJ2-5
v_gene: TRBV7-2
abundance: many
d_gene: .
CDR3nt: TGTGCCAGCAGCCGACGGCCTCAGCAGACCCAGTACTTC
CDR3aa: CASSRRPQQTQYF

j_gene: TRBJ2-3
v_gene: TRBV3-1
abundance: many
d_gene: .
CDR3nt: TGTGCCAGCAGCCAAGCCCCGGGTATGGCGCAGTATTTT
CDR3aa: CASSQAPGMAQYF

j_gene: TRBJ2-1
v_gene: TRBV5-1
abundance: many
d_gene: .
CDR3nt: TGCGCCAGCAGCATCCAGAGCGGGTACAATGAGCAGTTCTTC
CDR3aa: CASSIQSGYNEQFF

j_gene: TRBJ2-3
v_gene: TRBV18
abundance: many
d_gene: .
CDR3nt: TGTGCCAGCTCACGAAGGGTCGGCCTCTTCCCAGATACGCAGTATTTT
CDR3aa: CASSRRVGLFPDTQYF

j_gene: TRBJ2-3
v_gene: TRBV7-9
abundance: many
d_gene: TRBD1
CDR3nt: TGTGCCAGCAGCTTAGCCGAGGGGGCGGCAGATACGCAGTATTTT
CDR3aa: CASSLAEGAADTQYF

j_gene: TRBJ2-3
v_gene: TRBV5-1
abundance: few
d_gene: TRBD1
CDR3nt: TGCGCCAGTTTACAGGGGGCGAGCTCAGATACGCAGTATTTT
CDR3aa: CASLQGASSDTQYF

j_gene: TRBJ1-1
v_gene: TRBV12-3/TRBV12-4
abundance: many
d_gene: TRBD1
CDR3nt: TGTGCCAGCAGAGGACAGGGAATGAACACTGAAGCTTTCTTT
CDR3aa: CASRGQGMNTEAFF

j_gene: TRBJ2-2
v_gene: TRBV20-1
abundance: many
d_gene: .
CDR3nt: TGCAGTGCTAGGGGCGGACAGTCCACCGGGGAGCTGTTTTTT
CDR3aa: CSARGGQSTGELFF

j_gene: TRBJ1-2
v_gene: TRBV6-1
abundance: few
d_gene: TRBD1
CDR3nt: TGTGCCAGCAGGGGACAGCTCACAAGGGACTACACCTTC
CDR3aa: CASRGQLTRDYTF

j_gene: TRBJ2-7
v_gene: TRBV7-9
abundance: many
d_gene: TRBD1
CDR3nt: TGTGCCAGCAGCTTAGGCCAGTACAGGGGGCGCGAGAACGAGCAGTACTTC
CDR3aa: CASSLGQYRGRENEQYF

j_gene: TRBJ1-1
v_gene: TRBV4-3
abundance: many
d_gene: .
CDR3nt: TGCGCCAGCAGCCAAGATTGGCAAGAGAACACTGAAGCTTTCTTT
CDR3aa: CASSQDWQENTEAFF

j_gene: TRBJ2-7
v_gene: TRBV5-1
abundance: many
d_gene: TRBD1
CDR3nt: TGCGCCAGCAGCTTGGCCATGGACAGGGTCTCCTACGAGCAGTACTTC
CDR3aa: CASSLAMDRVSYEQYF

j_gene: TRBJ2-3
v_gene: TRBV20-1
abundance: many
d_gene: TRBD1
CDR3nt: TGCAGTGCTAGAGCTTCGACAGGGTGGGGAGATACGCAGTATTTT
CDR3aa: CSARASTGWGDTQYF

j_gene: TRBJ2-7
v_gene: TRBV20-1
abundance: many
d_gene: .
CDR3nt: TGCAGTGCTAGAGATCGCTCGGGGTTTACCTACGAGCAGTACTTC
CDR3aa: CSARDRSGFTYEQYF

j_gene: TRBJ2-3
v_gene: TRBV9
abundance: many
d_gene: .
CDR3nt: TGTGCCAGCAGCGTAGGAGGGTCGACAGATACGCAGTATTTT
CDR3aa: CASSVGGSTDTQYF

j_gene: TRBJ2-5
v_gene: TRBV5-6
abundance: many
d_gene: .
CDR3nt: TGTGCCAGCAGCTTGGCCTGGCCCCCTCTGAGGGGGGAGACCCAGTACTTC
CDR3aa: CASSLAWPPLRGETQYF